The present TCR beta chain was sequenced within a study of T cell responses to AZD1222 COVID-19 vaccine. Using immunoSEQ multiplex PCR, the repertoire was profiled, and TCRdb retains in-frame clones only, with some absent. In the table there are tens of thousands of clones, around 85% of which are singletons. V lost 6 bases and J lost 5; bases outside the gene matches: 21. This CDR3 has 19 amino acids. Germline CDR1 reads MNHNY; CDR2 reads SVGAGI (reference sequence). This TCR was recovered from an adult in good health. The source was peripheral blood, collected on day 0 of AZD1222 vaccination. V is TRBV6-6 and J is TRBJ2-7, with 11 bases matching TRBD2. The CDR3 DNA reads as TGTGCCAGCAGCCGATGGACAGGACAAATAGCGGGGGGGATGGACGAGCAGTACTTC. Its translation: CASSRWTGQIAGGMDEQYF.